These 5 T cell receptor beta chains share one sample of origin, sequenced in a study of cytomegalovirus exposure and HLA in healthy donors (dated by TCRdb to the late 2010s). Library preparation was by the immunoSEQ multiplex PCR assay. In TCRdb, the immuneACCESS table is reduced to in-frame sequences with V and J assigned. These tables do not hold every clone; where another copy was compared, an unresolved V gene accounts for under half, and the others remain unexplained. This sample has about 220,000 clones in its table, and about 86% of those were observed once. 2.6% of the sample rests with the top ten. Sequencing used PBMCs. The receptors shown here come from a man aged 18 to 30 in good health and CMV-seronegative.

This clone was observed a few times. V and J are TRBV19 and TRBJ1-1; tentative D call: TRBD1 (6 bases). CDR1 and CDR2 from the germline V gene are LNHDA and SQIVND (reference sequence). The CDR3 sequence is 15 residues long. V was trimmed by 5 bases and J by 7 bases, leaving 20 bases between them. This CDR3 is CASSLPGTQRFEAFF. CDR3 DNA sequence: TGTGCCAGTAGTCTCCCCGGGACACAGCGTTTTGAAGCTTTCTTT.

The chain uses TRBV7-2 and TRBJ2-7; 10 bases fit TRBD2. V was pared by 5 bases and J by 3 bases, with 7 bases of the junction left unmatched. The CDR3 length is 15 residues. Germline CDR1 reads SGHTA; CDR2 reads FQGNSA. In nucleotides, the CDR3 is TGTGCCAGCAGCCTAGGGCCTAGCGGGAGCTACGAGCAGTACTTC. This codes for CASSLGPSGSYEQYF.

This sequence joins TRBV7-2 and TRBJ2-2, with a possible D match to TRBD1 (6 bases). This CDR3 is 15 amino acids long. The ends were cut back, 2 bases at V and 5 bases at J, with 12 bases in the middle. The germline gives CDR1 SGHTA, CDR2 FQGNSA. The CDR3 loop is CASSLSMGATGELFF. For the CDR3, the DNA is TGTGCCAGCAGCTTATCGATGGGGGCGACCGGGGAGCTGTTTTTT.

The chain employs TRBV4-1 and TRBJ1-4, with a possible D match to TRBD1 (5 bases). CDR1 and CDR2 (germline): MGHRA, YSYEKL. Trimming removed 1 base from V and 3 bases from J, with 15 bases in between. This CDR3 comprises 17 residues. The CDR3 loop is CASSQGQIGYPNEKLFF. The CDR3 bases are TGCGCCAGCAGCCAAGGACAGATAGGGTACCCTAATGAAAAACTGTTTTTT.

The V call is TRBV7-2, the J call TRBJ2-1; TRBD2 matches at 7 bases. V lost 4 bases, J lost 0 bases, and 0 bases stayed unmatched. The CDR3 totals 14 residues. Germline lookup yields CDR1 SGHTA and CDR2 FQGNSA. CDR3 loop: CASSWTSSYNEQFF. The DNA for the CDR3 is TGTGCCAGCAGCTGGACTAGCTCCTACAATGAGCAGTTCTTC.